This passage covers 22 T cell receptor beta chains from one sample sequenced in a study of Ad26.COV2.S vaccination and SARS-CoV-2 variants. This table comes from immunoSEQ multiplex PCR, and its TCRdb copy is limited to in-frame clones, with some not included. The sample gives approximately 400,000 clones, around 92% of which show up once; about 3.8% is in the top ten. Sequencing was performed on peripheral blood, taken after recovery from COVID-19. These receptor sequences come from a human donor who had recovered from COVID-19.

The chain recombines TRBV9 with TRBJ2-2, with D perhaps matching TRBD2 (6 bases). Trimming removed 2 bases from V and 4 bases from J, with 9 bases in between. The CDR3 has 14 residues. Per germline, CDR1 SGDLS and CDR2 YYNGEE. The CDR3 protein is CASSVGGSTGELFF. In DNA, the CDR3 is TGTGCCAGCAGCGTCGGAGGGTCCACCGGGGAGCTGTTTTTT.

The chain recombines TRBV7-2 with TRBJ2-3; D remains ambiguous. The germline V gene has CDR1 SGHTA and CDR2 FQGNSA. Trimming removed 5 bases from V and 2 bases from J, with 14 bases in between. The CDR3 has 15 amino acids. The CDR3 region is CASSPGRHTTDTQYF. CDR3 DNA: TGTGCCAGCAGCCCAGGACGGCATACCACAGATACGCAGTATTTT.

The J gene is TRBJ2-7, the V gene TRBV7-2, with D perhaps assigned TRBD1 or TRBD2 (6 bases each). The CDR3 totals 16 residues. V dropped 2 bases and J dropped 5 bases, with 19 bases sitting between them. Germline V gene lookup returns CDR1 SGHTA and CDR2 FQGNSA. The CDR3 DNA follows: TGTGCCAGCAGCTTATCAGCTGGGGGGCCATCGAACGAGCAGTACTTC. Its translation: CASSLSAGGPSNEQYF.

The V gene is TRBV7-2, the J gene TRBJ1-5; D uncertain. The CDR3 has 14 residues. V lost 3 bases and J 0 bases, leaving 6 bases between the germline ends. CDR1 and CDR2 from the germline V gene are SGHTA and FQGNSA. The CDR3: CASSLDGSNQPQHF. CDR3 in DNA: TGTGCCAGCAGCTTGGACGGTAGCAATCAGCCCCAGCATTTT.

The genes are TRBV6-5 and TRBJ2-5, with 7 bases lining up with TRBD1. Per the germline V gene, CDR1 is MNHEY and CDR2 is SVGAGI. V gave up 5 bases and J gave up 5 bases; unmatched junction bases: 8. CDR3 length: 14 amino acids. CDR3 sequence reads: CASSPRQGWETQYF. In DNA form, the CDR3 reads TGTGCCAGCAGTCCTCGACAGGGCTGGGAGACCCAGTACTTC.

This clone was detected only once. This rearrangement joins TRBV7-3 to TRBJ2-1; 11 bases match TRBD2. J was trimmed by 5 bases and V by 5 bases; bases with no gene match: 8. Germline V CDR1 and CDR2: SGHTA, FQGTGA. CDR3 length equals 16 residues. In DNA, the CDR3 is TGTGCCAGCAGCGCTACCCTAGCGGGGGGAAACAATGAGCAGTTCTTC. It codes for CASSATLAGGNNEQFF.

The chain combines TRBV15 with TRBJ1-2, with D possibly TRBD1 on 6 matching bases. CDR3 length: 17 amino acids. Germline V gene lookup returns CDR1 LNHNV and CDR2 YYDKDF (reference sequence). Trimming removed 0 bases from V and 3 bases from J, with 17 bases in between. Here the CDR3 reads CATSRDLGGALDYGYTF. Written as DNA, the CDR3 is TGTGCCACCAGCAGAGATCTGGGGGGGGCATTAGACTATGGCTACACCTTC.

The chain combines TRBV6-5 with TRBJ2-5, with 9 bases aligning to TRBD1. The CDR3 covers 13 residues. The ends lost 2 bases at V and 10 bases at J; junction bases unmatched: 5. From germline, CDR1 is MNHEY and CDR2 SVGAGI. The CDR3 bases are TGTGCCAGCAGTTACGGGCCGGACAGGGGCCAGTACTTC. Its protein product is CASSYGPDRGQYF.

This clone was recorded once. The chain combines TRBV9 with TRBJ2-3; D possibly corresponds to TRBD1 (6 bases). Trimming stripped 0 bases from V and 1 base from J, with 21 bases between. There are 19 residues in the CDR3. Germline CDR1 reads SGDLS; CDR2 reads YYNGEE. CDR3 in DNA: TGTGCCAGCAGCGTAGATACAGGGACACCTATACTCCGCACAGATACGCAGTATTTT. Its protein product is CASSVDTGTPILRTDTQYF.

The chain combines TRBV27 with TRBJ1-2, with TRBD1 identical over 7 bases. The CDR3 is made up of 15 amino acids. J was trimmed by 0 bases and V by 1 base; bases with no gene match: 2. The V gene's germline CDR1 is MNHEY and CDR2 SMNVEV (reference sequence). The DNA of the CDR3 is TGTGCCAGCAGTTTATACAGGGGAGCTAACTATGGCTACACCTTC. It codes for CASSLYRGANYGYTF.

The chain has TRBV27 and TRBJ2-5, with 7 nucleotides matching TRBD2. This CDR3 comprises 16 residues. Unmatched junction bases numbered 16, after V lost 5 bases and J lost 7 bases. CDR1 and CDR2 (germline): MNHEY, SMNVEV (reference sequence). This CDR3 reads CASSPLGAGDPGTQYF. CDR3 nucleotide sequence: TGTGCCAGCAGTCCGCTTGGGGCGGGGGACCCAGGGACCCAGTACTTC.

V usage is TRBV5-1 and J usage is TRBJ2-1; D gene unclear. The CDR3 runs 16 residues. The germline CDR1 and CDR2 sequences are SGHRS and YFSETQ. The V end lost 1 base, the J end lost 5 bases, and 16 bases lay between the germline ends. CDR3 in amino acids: CASSLTLQSVDNEQFF. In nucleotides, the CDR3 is TGCGCCAGCAGCTTGACATTACAATCAGTGGACAATGAGCAGTTCTTC.

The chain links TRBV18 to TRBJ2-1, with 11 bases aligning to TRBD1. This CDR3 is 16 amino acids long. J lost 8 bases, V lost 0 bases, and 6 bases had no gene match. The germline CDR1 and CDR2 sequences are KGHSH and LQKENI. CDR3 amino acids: CASSPPLGQGVDEQFF. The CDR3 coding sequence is TGTGCCAGCTCACCACCCTTGGGACAGGGGGTTGATGAGCAGTTCTTC.

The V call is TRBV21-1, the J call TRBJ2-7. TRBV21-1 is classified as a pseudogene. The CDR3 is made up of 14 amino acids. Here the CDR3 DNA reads TGTGCCAGCAGCATTTCTGGACCGTTCGGGGAGCAGTACTTC. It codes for CASSISGPFGEQYF.

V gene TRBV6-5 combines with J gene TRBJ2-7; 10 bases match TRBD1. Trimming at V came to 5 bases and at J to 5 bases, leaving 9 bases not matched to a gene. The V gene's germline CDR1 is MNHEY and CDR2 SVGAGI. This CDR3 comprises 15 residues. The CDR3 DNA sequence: TGTGCCAGCAGTCGAACGGGACAGGGGAGGGACGAGCAGTACTTC. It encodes CASSRTGQGRDEQYF.

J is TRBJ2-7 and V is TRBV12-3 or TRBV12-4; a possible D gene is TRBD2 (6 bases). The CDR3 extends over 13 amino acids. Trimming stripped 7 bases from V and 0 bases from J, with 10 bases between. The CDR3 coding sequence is TGTGCCAGCAAGGGGACTTTCTCCTACGAGCAGTACTTC. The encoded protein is CASKGTFSYEQYF.

CDR3 nucleotide sequence: TGTGCCAGCAGCTCCAGGGATTATGGTGTGACCCAGTACTTC. Protein product: CASSSRDYGVTQYF. The gene calls are TRBV7-9 and TRBJ2-5, with a weak D call TRBD1 (5 bases). V gave up 4 bases and J gave up 7 bases, with 16 bases separating them. CDR1 is SEHNR and CDR2 is FQNEAQ in the germline V gene (reference sequence). The CDR3 consists of 14 residues. The whole variable domain, remainder taken from reference TRBV7-9 and TRBJ2-5, is DTGVSQNPRHKITKRGQNVTFRCDPISEHNRLYWYRQTLGQGPEFLTYFQNEAQLEKSRLLSDRFSAERPKGSFSTLEIQRTEQGDSAMYLCASSSRDYGVTQYFGPGTRLLVL.

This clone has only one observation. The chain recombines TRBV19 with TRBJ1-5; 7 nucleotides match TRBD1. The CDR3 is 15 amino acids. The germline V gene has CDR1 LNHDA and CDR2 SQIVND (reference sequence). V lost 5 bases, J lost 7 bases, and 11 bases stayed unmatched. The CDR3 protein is CASSEDRNDFQPQHF. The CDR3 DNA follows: TGTGCCAGTAGTGAGGACAGGAATGATTTCCAGCCCCAGCATTTT.

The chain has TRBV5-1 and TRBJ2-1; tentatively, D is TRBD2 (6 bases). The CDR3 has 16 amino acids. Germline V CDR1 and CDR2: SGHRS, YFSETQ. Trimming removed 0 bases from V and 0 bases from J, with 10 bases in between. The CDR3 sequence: CASSLAGTHSYNEQFF. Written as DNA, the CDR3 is TGCGCCAGCAGCTTGGCCGGGACTCACTCCTACAATGAGCAGTTCTTC.

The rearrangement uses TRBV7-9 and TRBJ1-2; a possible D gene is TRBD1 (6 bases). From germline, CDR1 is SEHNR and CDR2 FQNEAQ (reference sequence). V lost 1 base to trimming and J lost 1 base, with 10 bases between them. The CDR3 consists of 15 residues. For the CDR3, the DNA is TGTGCCAGCAGCTTAGTAGGGGGTCGTAACTATGGCTACACCTTC. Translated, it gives CASSLVGGRNYGYTF.

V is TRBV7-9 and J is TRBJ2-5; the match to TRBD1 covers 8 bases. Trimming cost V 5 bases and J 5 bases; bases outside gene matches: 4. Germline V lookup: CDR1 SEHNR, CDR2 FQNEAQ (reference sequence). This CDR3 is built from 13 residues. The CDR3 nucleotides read TGTGCCAGCAGCCAGCGACAGGGGGAGACCCAGTACTTC. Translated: CASSQRQGETQYF.

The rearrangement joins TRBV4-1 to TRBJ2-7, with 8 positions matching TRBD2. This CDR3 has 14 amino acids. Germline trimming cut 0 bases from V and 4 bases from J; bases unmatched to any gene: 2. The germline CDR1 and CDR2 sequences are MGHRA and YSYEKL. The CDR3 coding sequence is TGCGCCAGCAGCCAAGATCGGGGGGGTTACGAGCAGTACTTC. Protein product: CASSQDRGGYEQYF.